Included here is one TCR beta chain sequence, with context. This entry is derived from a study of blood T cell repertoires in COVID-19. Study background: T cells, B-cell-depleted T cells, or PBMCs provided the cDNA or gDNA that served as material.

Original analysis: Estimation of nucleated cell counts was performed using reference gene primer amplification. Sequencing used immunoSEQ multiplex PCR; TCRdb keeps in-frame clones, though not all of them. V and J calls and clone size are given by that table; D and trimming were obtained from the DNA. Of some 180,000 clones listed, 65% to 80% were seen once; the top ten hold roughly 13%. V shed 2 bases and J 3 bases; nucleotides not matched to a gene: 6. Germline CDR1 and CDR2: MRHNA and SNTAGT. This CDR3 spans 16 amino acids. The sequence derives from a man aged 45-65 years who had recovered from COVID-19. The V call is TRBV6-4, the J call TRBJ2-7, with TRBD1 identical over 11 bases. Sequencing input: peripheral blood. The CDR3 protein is CASSDPGQGGVYEQYF. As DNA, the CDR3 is TGTGCCAGCAGTGACCCGGGACAGGGGGGGGTCTACGAGCAGTACTTC.